This record covers a single TCR beta chain. This CDR3 is built from 13 residues. The V gene's germline CDR1 is MNHEY and CDR2 SVGAGI. Trimming took 0 bases from V and 7 from J; bases not matched to a gene: 2. This sample was included in a study of blood T cell repertoires in COVID-19. In the source study's methods: Amplification with reference gene primers provided the estimates of nucleated cell counts. The table came from immunoSEQ multiplex PCR; TCRdb's copy has only in-frame clones and leaves some out. V and J calls and clone size are as listed in that table; D and trimming were resolved from the DNA. The sample holds tens of thousands of clones, approximately 86% seen once.

Sequenced sample: peripheral blood. This chain connects TRBV6-5 to TRBJ1-2; TRBD1 matches at 7 bases. The source is a man aged 35 to 55 with COVID-19, enrolled during active disease. The CDR3 DNA reads TGTGCCAGCAGTTACTCAGGGGGCGGTGGCTACACCTTC. Translating it yields CASSYSGGGGYTF.